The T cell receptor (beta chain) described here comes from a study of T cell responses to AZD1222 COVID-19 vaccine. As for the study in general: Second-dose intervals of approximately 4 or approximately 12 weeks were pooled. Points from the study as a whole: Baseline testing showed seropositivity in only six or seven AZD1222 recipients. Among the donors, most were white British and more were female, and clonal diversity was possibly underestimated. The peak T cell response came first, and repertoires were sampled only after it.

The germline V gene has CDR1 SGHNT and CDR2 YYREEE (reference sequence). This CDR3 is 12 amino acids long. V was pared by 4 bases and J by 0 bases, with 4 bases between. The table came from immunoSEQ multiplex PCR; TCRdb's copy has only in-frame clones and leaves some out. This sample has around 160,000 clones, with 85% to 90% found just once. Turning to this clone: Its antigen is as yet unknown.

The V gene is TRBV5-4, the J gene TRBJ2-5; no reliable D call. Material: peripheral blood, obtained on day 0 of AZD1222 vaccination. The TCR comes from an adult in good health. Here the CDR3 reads CASSTDQETQYF. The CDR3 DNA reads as TGTGCCAGCAGCACGGACCAAGAGACCCAGTACTTC.